This entry is about one T cell receptor beta chain. The assay was immunoSEQ multiplex PCR, and TCRdb's table has in-frame clones only and misses some. The table has 50,000 to 65,000 clones, around 90% seen once. After thawing and overnight rest, PBMC were stained with GMM-loaded CD1B tetramer, viability dye and anti-CD3 for sorting. The lipid loaded on the CD1B tetramers was C32 glucose monomycolate from Rhodococcus equi. CD14-expressing monocytes were removed from PBMC before cryopreservation and sorting. Approximately 100,000 tetramer-negative cells were sorted from each donor. These data are taken from a study of T cells in tuberculosis. Study summary: T cells were selected with CD1B tetramers loaded with glucose monomycolate.

Study-wide results and limits: Some low-affinity tetramer-binding T cells may be absent from this sample.

Germline trimming cut 5 bases from V and 3 bases from J; bases unmatched to any gene: 6. CDR3 length: 15 residues. Germline assignment: CDR1 LNHDA and CDR2 SQIVND (reference sequence). The receptor comes from an adult woman with latent tuberculosis. J is TRBJ2-7 and V is TRBV19, with 11 bases aligning to TRBD1. The specimen sequenced was CD1b-GMM tetramer-negative cells sorted from PBMCs. This CDR3 is CASSARDRGGYEQYF. As DNA, the CDR3 is TGTGCCAGTAGTGCCCGGGACAGGGGGGGCTACGAGCAGTACTTC.